This T cell receptor beta chain was captured in a study of blood T cell repertoires in COVID-19. Study-wide context: The United States, Italy and Spain were the sources of the acute and convalescent COVID-19 samples.

In the authors' workflow: Reference gene primer amplification gave nucleated cell count estimates. Sequenced by immunoSEQ multiplex PCR; TCRdb stores in-frame clones only, minus some. The DNA gave D and trimming, while V, J and clone size come from that table. Among 90,000 to 120,000 clones, more than 70% were seen once, and the ten largest hold approximately 4%. The CDR3 runs to 16 residues. Germline-derived CDR1 and CDR2 are SGDLS and YYNGEE. Trimming cost V 0 bases and J 6 bases; bases outside gene matches: 7. This TCR came from a human donor in a cohort sampled during active COVID-19. Material: peripheral blood. The chain combines TRBV9 with TRBJ2-2, with 8 bases fitting TRBD1. The DNA for the CDR3 is TGTGCCAGCAGCGTAGGAGCAGGGGGCGCCTCCGGGGAGCTGTTTTTT. Its protein is CASSVGAGGASGELFF.